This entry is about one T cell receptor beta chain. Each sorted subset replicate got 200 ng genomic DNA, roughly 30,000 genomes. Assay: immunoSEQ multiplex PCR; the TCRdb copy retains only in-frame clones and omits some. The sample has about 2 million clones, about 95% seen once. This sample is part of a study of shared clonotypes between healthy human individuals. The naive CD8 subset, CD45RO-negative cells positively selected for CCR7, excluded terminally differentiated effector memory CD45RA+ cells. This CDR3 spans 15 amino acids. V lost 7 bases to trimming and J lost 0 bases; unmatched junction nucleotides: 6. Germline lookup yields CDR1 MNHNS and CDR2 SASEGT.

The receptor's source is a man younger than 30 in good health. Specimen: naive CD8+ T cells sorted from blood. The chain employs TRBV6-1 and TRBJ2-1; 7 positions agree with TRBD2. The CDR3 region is CASTAGSSSYNEQFF. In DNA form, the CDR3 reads TGTGCCAGCACAGCGGGATCGAGCTCCTACAATGAGCAGTTCTTC.